This T cell receptor beta chain came from a study of blood T cells in healthy people across ages. Regarding the study as a whole: Researchers judged that diversity estimates from one million T cells fell short of true values.

Next came a second PCR, run for about 7 to 12 cycles, which used a sample-barcoded 5' primer along with a J-beta primer mix. Each cDNA molecule was tagged by a template-switch adaptor with 12 random nucleotides. Paired-end reads containing CDR3 totaled no fewer than 3 million for each sample. One entry per CDR3 protein results from TCRdb running MiXCR on the 5' RACE reads. The top ten clones hold around 23% of a sample with roughly 1.9 million distinct CDR3 sequences, roughly two fifths of them seen once. Donors gave around 9.3 milliliters of peripheral blood apiece. This clonotype appeared a few times. What it binds is not known. Germline V CDR1 and CDR2: SNHLY, FYNNEI. V lost 6 bases to trimming and J lost 5 bases, with 13 bases between them. The length of the CDR3 is 13 residues.

What was sequenced was blood. V and J are TRBV2 and TRBJ1-2; maybe TRBD1 (5 bases). The clonotype comes from a human donor in good health. The CDR3 nucleotides read TGTGCCAGCAGGAGGGACGGAGAGTATGGCTACACCTTC. This gives the protein CASRRDGEYGYTF.